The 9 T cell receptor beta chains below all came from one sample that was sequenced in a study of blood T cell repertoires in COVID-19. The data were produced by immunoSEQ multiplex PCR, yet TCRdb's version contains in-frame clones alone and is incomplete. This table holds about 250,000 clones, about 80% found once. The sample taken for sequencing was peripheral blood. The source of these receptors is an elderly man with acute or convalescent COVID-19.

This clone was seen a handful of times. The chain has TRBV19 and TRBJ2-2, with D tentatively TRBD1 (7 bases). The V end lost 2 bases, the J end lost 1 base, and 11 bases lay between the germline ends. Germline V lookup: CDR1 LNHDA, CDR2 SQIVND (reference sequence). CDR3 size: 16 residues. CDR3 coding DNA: TGTGCCAGTAGTATACAGGGGGGCCTGAACACCGGGGAGCTGTTTTTT. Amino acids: CASSIQGGLNTGELFF.

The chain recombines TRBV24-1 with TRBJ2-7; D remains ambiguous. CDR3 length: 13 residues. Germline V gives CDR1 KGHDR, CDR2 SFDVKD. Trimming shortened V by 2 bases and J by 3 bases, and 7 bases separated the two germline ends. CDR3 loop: CATSDSSVYEQYF. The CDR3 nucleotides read TGTGCCACCAGTGATTCGTCGGTCTACGAGCAGTACTTC.

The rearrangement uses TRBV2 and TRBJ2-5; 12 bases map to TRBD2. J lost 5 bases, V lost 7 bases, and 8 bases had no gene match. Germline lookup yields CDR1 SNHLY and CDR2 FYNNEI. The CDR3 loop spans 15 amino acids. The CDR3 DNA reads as TGTGCCAGCACCCTGACTAGCGGGAGTATTGAGACCCAGTACTTC. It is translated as CASTLTSGSIETQYF.

CDR3 DNA: TGTGCCAGCAGTTCTAGCGGGAGGGGGAATGAGCAGTTCTTC. Encoded protein: CASSSSGRGNEQFF. This chain uses TRBV6-2 or TRBV6-3 with TRBJ2-1; 12 bases fit TRBD2. The CDR3 contains 14 residues. Germline trimming cut 4 bases from V and 7 bases from J; bases unmatched to any gene: 2. CDR1 and CDR2 from the germline V gene are MNHEY and SVGEGT.

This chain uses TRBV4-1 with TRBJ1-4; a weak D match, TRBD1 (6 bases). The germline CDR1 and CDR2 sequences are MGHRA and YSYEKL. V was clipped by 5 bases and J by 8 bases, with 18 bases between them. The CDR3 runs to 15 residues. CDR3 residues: CASSSAWYRDEKLFF. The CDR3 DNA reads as TGCGCCAGCAGCTCAGCGTGGTACAGGGACGAAAAACTGTTTTTT.

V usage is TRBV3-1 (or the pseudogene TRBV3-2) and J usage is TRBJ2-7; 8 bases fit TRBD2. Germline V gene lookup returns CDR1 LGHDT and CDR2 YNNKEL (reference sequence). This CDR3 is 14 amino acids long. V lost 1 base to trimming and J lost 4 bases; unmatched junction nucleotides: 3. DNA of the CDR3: TGTGCCAGCAGCCAAGGCGGGGGGAATTACGAGCAGTACTTC. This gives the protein CASSQGGGNYEQYF.

Here the CDR3 DNA reads TGTGCCAGTAGTATTGGGGACAGCGAGCAGTTCTTC. Translation: CASSIGDSEQFF. The rearrangement uses TRBV19 and TRBJ2-1, with TRBD1 identical over 7 bases. Germline V gives CDR1 LNHDA, CDR2 SQIVND (reference sequence). The CDR3 is 12 amino acids. The trim removed 3 bases at V and 10 bases at J, leaving 3 bases unmatched.

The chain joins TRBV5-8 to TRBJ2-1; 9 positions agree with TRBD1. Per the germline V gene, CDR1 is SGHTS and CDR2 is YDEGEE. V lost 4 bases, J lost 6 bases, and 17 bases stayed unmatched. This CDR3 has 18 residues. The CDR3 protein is CASSRRGQGLSFGNEQFF. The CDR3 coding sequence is TGTGCCAGCAGCCGGCGGGGACAGGGTCTGTCTTTTGGCAATGAGCAGTTCTTC.

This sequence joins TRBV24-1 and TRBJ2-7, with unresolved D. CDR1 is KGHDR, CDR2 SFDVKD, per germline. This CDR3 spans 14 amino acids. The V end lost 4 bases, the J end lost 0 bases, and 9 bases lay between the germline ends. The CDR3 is CATSDGVGSYEQYF. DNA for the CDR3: TGTGCCACCAGTGACGGTGTCGGCTCCTACGAGCAGTACTTC.